This note documents a single T cell receptor (beta chain) sequence. These data come from a study of CD8+ T cells in alopecia areata. Across the whole study: Treatment ran 6 to 18 months, with 6 months of follow-up afterward.

Extracted from the samples, RNA was reverse transcribed into cDNA to serve as the sequencing template. Produced via immunoSEQ multiplex PCR; TCRdb's table is partial and in-frame only. The data hold roughly 120,000 clones, with around 58% observed a single time. The CDR3 is made up of 16 amino acids. The V end was cut by 5 bases, the J end by 8 bases, with 24 bases between. The treatment: oral pan-JAK inhibitor, 5-10 mg twice daily. The sequence derives from a human donor with alopecia areata. The sequencing here drew on CD8+ T cells sorted from blood, taken at week 4, from a patient treated with tofacitinib. The J gene is TRBJ1-2, the V gene TRBV23-1; D is possibly TRBD1 (6 bases). TRBV23-1 is an ORF, with its function uncertain. CDR3 sequence (DNA): TGCGCCAGCAGTACGCCGTTAAGAGAGACAGGCCGGGGCTACACCTTC. Its protein is CASSTPLRETGRGYTF.